This TCR beta chain is from a study of blood T cell repertoires in COVID-19. For the study at large: Material from acute and convalescent COVID-19 was sourced from the United States, Italy and Spain. PBMCs, B-cell-depleted T cells, or T cells provided the cDNA or gDNA that made up the material.

Original processing notes: The authors estimated nucleated cell counts from reference gene primer amplification. Data came from immunoSEQ multiplex PCR; TCRdb stores just in-frame clones and leaves some out. V, J and clone size are those of that table, while D and trimming were read from the DNA. The top ten clones hold under 0.6% of a sample with about 150,000 clones, about 90% of them seen once. The sequenced sample consisted of peripheral blood. This sequence was found in a man aged 45-60 years with acute or convalescent COVID-19.

The CDR3 DNA reads TGTGCCAGCAGCCAGTCTATTCTCGGGGTCTATAGCAATCAGCCCCAGCATTTT. It specifies CASSQSILGVYSNQPQHF. This chain uses TRBV3-1 (or the pseudogene TRBV3-2) with TRBJ1-5; D remains ambiguous. The V gene's germline CDR1 is LGHDT and CDR2 YNNKEL (reference sequence). Trimming took off 3 bases at V and 0 bases at J, with 18 bases between the two ends. The CDR3 runs 18 residues.